This T cell receptor beta chain was observed in a study of Graves' ophthalmopathy and Graves' hyperthyroidism. Whole-study context: The blood sample was drawn at first diagnosis and before any treatment.

The authors amplified TCR beta CDR3 regions from RNA transcripts. The authors performed first-round RT-PCR with HTBI primers and then a second-round multiplex PCR. TCRdb ran MiXCR on the multiplex PCR reads and lists one entry per CDR3 protein. Of 600,000 to 700,000 distinct CDR3 sequences listed, about 40% are singletons. There are 13 residues in the CDR3. The V gene lost 11 bases and the J gene lost 3 bases, with 17 bases spanning the gap. CDR1 is MGHDK, CDR2 SYGVNS, per germline. Each donor who had ophthalmopathy showed moderate-to-severe activity, a CAS of ≥3, a NOSPECS of ≥4, and a duration under 3 months.

This clonotype originated in an adult man with Graves' ophthalmopathy. What was sequenced was peripheral blood. The chain joins TRBV25-1 to TRBJ2-7; D gene unclear. CDR3 coding DNA: TGTGCCTGGAGTGTATCGAGATTCTACGAGCAGTACTTC. Amino acids: CAWSVSRFYEQYF.